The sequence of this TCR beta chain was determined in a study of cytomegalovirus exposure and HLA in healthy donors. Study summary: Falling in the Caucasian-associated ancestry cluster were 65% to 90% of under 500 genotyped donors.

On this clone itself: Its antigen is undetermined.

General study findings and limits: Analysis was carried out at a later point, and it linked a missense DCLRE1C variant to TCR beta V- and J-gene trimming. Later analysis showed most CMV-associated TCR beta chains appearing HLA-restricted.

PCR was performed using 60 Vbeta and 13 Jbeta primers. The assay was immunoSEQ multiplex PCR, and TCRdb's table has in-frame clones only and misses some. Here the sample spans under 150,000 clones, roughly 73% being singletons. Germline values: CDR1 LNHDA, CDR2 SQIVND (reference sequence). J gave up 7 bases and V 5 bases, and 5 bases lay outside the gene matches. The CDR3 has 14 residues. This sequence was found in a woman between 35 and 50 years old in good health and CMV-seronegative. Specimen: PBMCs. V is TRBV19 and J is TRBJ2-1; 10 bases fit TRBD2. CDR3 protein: CASSRGTSENEQFF. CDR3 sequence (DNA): TGTGCCAGTAGTCGCGGGACTAGCGAGAATGAGCAGTTCTTC. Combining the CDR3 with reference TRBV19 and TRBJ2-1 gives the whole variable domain DGGITQSPKYLFRKEGQNVTLSCEQNLNHDAMYWYRQDPGQGLRLIYYSQIVNDFQKGDIAEGYSVSREKKESFPLTVTSAQKNPTAFYLCASSRGTSENEQFFGPGTRLTVL.